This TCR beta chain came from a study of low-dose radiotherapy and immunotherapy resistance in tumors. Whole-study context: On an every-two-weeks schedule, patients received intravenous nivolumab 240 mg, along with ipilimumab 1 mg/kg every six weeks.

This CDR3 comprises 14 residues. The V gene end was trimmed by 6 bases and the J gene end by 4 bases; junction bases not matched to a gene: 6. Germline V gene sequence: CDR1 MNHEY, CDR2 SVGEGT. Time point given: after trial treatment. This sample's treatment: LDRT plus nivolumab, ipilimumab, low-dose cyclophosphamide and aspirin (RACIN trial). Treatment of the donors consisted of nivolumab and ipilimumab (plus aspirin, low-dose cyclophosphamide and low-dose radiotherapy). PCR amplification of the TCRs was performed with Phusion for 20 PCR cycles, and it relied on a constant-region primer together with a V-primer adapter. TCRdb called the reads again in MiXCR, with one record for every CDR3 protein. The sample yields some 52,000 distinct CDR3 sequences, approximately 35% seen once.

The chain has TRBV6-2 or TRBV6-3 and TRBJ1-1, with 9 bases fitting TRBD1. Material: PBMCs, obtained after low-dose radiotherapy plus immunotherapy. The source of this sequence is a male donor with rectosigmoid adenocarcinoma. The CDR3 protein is CASRHGTGITEAFF. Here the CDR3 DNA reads TGTGCCAGCAGGCATGGGACAGGGATCACTGAAGCTTTCTTT.